These 32 T cell receptor beta chains were sequenced from one sample in a study of blood T cell repertoires in COVID-19. The method was immunoSEQ multiplex PCR; TCRdb's version includes in-frame clones alone and lacks a portion of them. The table has 200,000 to 300,000 clones, about four fifths seen once. The material sequenced was peripheral blood. The receptors here all came from a woman of 80 years or more with COVID-19, enrolled during active disease.

CDR3 loop: CASRASNQPQHF. CDR3 bases: TGTGCCAGCAGGGCCAGCAATCAGCCCCAGCATTTT. V is TRBV2 and J is TRBJ1-5; D unclear. The V and J ends lost 6 bases and 1 base respectively, with 4 bases between them. This CDR3 has 12 amino acids. Germline CDR1 is SNHLY and CDR2 is FYNNEI.

The chain carries TRBV6-5 and TRBJ2-5, with D maybe TRBD1 (5 bases). CDR3 length: 15 amino acids. V was shortened by 2 bases and J by 5 bases, with 15 bases between the two germline ends. CDR1 MNHEY and CDR2 SVGAGI come from the germline V gene. The CDR3 bases are TGTGCCAGCAGTTACCATCGACAGAGGCGGGAGACCCAGTACTTC. Its translation is CASSYHRQRRETQYF.

The V call is TRBV28, the J call TRBJ1-5; 7 nucleotides match TRBD1. CDR1 and CDR2 from the germline V gene are MDHEN and SYDVKM. With V trimmed by 5 bases and J by 5 bases, 6 bases remained unmatched. The CDR3 totals 14 residues. The CDR3 DNA follows: TGTGCCAGCAGTAGGGGGCAGGGTGATCAGCCCCAGCATTTT. Encoded protein: CASSRGQGDQPQHF.

This clone was counted once. The V gene is TRBV4-3, the J gene TRBJ1-2; D might be TRBD1 (5 bases). Trimming shortened V by 1 base and J by 5 bases, and 11 bases separated the two germline ends. The CDR3 totals 14 residues. In germline, CDR1 is LGHNA, CDR2 YSLEER. CDR3 protein: CASSQGAGLYGYTF. The CDR3 DNA is TGCGCCAGCAGCCAAGGGGCGGGACTTTATGGCTACACCTTC.

This chain joins TRBV5-6 and TRBJ1-2, with D possibly TRBD1 on 5 matching bases. The CDR3 is made up of 17 amino acids. V was trimmed by 0 bases and J by 7 bases, leaving 22 bases between them. Germline loops: CDR1 SGHDT, CDR2 YYEEEE. CDR3 nucleotide sequence: TGTGCCAGCAGCTTGGCTCCTGCGACAGCTGGGGTTTTTGGCTACACCTTC. It specifies CASSLAPATAGVFGYTF.

The V call is TRBV15, the J call TRBJ2-1, with D tentatively TRBD2 (6 bases). Germline values: CDR1 LNHNV, CDR2 YYDKDF (reference sequence). The CDR3 contains 14 residues. The V end was cut by 4 bases, the J end by 10 bases, with 17 bases between. This CDR3 reads CATSTVDTGGEQFF. In DNA form, the CDR3 reads TGTGCCACCAGCACCGTCGACACTGGGGGGGAGCAGTTCTTC. The complete variable domain, with remaining parts taken from reference TRBV15 and TRBJ2-1, reads DAMVIQNPRYQVTQFGKPVTLSCSQTLNHNVMYWYQQKSSQAPKLLFHYYDKDFNNEADTPDNFQSRRPNTSFCFLDIRSPGLGDTAMYLCATSTVDTGGEQFFGPGTRLTVL.

This chain links TRBV2 with TRBJ2-5; the D gene is possibly TRBD2 (5 bases). Deletions cut 3 bases from V and 5 bases from J, with 7 bases between. Germline assignment: CDR1 SNHLY and CDR2 FYNNEI. The CDR3 spans 12 residues. CDR3 sequence reads: CASSDEGETQYF. DNA for the CDR3: TGTGCCAGCAGTGATGAGGGTGAGACCCAGTACTTC.

This clone was observed a single time. The rearrangement uses TRBV5-4 and TRBJ1-2, with 8 nucleotides matching TRBD1. CDR3 length: 14 residues. Germline lookup yields CDR1 SGHNT and CDR2 YYREEE (reference sequence). Trimming took 4 bases from V and 7 from J; bases not matched to a gene: 9. The DNA for the CDR3 is TGTGCCAGCAGCCCTGGACAGGGAATGCGTGGCTACACCTTC. Translating gives CASSPGQGMRGYTF.

The chain employs TRBV4-1 and TRBJ1-1; unclear D gene. CDR1 and CDR2 from the germline V gene are MGHRA and YSYEKL. The CDR3 length is 17 residues. Trimming pared 4 bases from V and 0 bases from J, leaving 18 bases between. CDR3 DNA sequence: TGCGCCAGCAGCCCCTCATCCGGGGTCTCCATGAACACTGAAGCTTTCTTT. It translates to CASSPSSGVSMNTEAFF.

This rearrangement joins TRBV19 to TRBJ1-5, with D perhaps TRBD1 (6 bases). The CDR3 runs to 15 residues. Looked up from germline, CDR1 is LNHDA and CDR2 is SQIVND (reference sequence). V lost 6 bases, J lost 4 bases, and 16 bases lay in between. Here the CDR3 reads CASRTGRRINQPQHF. The CDR3 DNA reads as TGTGCCAGTAGGACAGGCCGTCGAATTAATCAGCCCCAGCATTTT.

The chain combines TRBV2 with TRBJ2-3; the D gene is possibly TRBD2 (7 bases). The CDR3 covers 15 residues. Deletions cut 6 bases from V and 3 bases from J, with 16 bases between. Germline values: CDR1 SNHLY, CDR2 FYNNEI. CDR3 nucleotides: TGTGCCAGCAGGAGAAATCGGGGGGCGACAGATACGCAGTATTTT. Amino acid sequence: CASRRNRGATDTQYF.

The genes are TRBV5-1 and TRBJ2-2, with D possibly being TRBD1 (6 bases). CDR1 is SGHRS and CDR2 is YFSETQ in the germline V gene. V was pared by 3 bases and J by 5 bases, with 11 bases between. The CDR3 consists of 14 residues. The CDR3 loop is CASSSIGGTGELFF. CDR3 sequence (DNA): TGCGCCAGCAGCTCGATAGGGGGTACCGGGGAGCTGTTTTTT.

This clone was seen once. J is TRBJ1-2 and V is TRBV30; 9 bases agree with TRBD1. J gave up 6 bases and V 5 bases, and 7 bases lay outside the gene matches. CDR1 GTSNPN and CDR2 SVGIG come from the germline V gene (reference sequence). The CDR3 runs to 13 residues. The CDR3: CAWDRTGGDGYTF. CDR3 sequence (DNA): TGTGCCTGGGACAGAACAGGGGGCGATGGCTACACCTTC.

This sequence joins TRBV7-9 and TRBJ2-3; D not resolved. The CDR3 runs 14 residues. The V end was cut by 1 base, the J end by 5 bases, with 10 bases between. Germline V gene lookup returns CDR1 SEHNR and CDR2 FQNEAQ (reference sequence). This chain's CDR3 is CASSLGLSGDTQYF. The CDR3 nucleotides read TGTGCCAGCAGCTTAGGGCTATCAGGAGATACGCAGTATTTT.

The rearrangement links TRBV5-6 to TRBJ1-3; 7 positions match TRBD1. Germline trimming cut 4 bases from V and 3 bases from J; bases unmatched to any gene: 19. Germline assignment: CDR1 SGHDT and CDR2 YYEEEE. This CDR3 spans 19 amino acids. CDR3 nucleotides: TGTGCCAGCAGCGGTACCAGGGACAGTCGCGGAATTTATGGAAACACCATATATTTT. It yields the protein CASSGTRDSRGIYGNTIYF.

The chain joins TRBV6-2 or TRBV6-3 to TRBJ2-1; D is possibly TRBD1 (5 bases). There are 14 residues in the CDR3. Trimming cost V 1 base and J 6 bases, with 10 bases left between them. From germline, CDR1 is MNHEY and CDR2 SVGEGT. The CDR3 DNA is TGTGCCAGCAGTTACTTCGGACAAAGCAATGAGCAGTTCTTC. Protein: CASSYFGQSNEQFF.

The chain carries TRBV7-3 and TRBJ2-2, with 15 bases fitting TRBD2. Germline V gene lookup returns CDR1 SGHTA and CDR2 FQGTGA. Losses at the gene ends were 5 bases for V and 0 bases for J; bases not matched to a gene: 7. CDR3 size: 19 residues. This CDR3 is CASSRPGTSGRTNTGELFF. The CDR3 DNA reads TGTGCCAGCAGCCGCCCCGGGACTAGCGGGAGGACGAACACCGGGGAGCTGTTTTTT.

This CDR3 reads CASSLAGALYNSPLHF. CDR3 nucleotide sequence: TGCGCCAGCAGCTTGGCAGGGGCACTTTATAATTCACCCCTCCACTTT. The chain is built from TRBV5-1 and TRBJ1-6; D might be TRBD1 (6 bases). V was trimmed by 0 bases and J by 4 bases, leaving 11 bases between them. Germline loops: CDR1 SGHRS, CDR2 YFSETQ. The CDR3 runs to 16 residues.

The sample holds one count of this clone. The V call is TRBV24-1, the J call TRBJ2-5; D is uncertain. The CDR3 totals 18 residues. Germline V gene sequence: CDR1 KGHDR, CDR2 SFDVKD. With 3 bases removed from V and 4 bases from J, the gap between germline ends came to 23 bases. The CDR3 DNA reads TGTGCCACCAGTGATCCAAAGGTAGCAGACCTACTCCCAGAGACCCAGTACTTC. Residues: CATSDPKVADLLPETQYF.

J is TRBJ1-1 and V is TRBV7-9; 7 nucleotides align to TRBD1. The trim removed 3 bases at V and 5 bases at J, leaving 6 bases unmatched. This CDR3 has 14 residues. The germline gives CDR1 SEHNR, CDR2 FQNEAQ (reference sequence). The CDR3 sequence: CASSLFQGDTEAFF. For the CDR3, the DNA is TGTGCCAGCAGCTTGTTCCAGGGGGATACTGAAGCTTTCTTT.

CDR3 sequence: CASSALGTGRETQYF. DNA for the CDR3: TGTGCCAGCAGTGCCCTTGGGACAGGCAGAGAGACCCAGTACTTC. V usage is TRBV11-3 and J usage is TRBJ2-5; 8 bases line up with TRBD1. CDR1 and CDR2 (germline): SGHNT, YENEEA. The CDR3 extends over 15 amino acids. V dropped 6 bases and J dropped 4; count of bases not matched to a gene: 10.

V is TRBV25-1 and J is TRBJ2-3; 9 positions match TRBD2. Germline assignment: CDR1 MGHDK and CDR2 SYGVNS. This CDR3 has 17 residues. V was clipped by 2 bases and J by 2 bases; unmatched bases: 8. CDR3 loop: CASSEGASGESTDTQYF. The CDR3 nucleotides are TGTGCCAGCAGTGAAGGGGCTAGCGGGGAGTCCACAGATACGCAGTATTTT.

V gene TRBV19 combines with J gene TRBJ1-5; 7 bases fit TRBD1. J lost 2 bases, V lost 5 bases, and 9 bases had no gene match. Germline-derived CDR1 and CDR2 are LNHDA and SQIVND (reference sequence). This CDR3 is 16 amino acids long. Here the CDR3 DNA reads TGTGCCAGTAGTGTGACAGGGTCCGCGGGCAATCAGCCCCAGCATTTT. Its protein is CASSVTGSAGNQPQHF.

J is TRBJ1-2 and V is TRBV24-1, with 8 positions matching TRBD1. V gave up 4 bases and J gave up 2 bases; unmatched junction bases: 5. Germline V gives CDR1 KGHDR, CDR2 SFDVKD. The CDR3 runs to 15 residues. CDR3 protein: CATSDHRQGNYGYTF. CDR3 coding DNA: TGTGCCACCAGTGACCACCGACAGGGGAACTATGGCTACACCTTC.

V is TRBV10-3 and J is TRBJ1-3; 7 bases align to TRBD1. This CDR3 is built from 13 residues. CDR1 and CDR2 from the germline V gene are ENHRY and SYGVKD. The ends lost 6 bases at V and 3 bases at J; junction bases unmatched: 2. CDR3 amino acids: CAISQGDGNTIYF. CDR3 nucleotide sequence: TGTGCCATCAGCCAGGGGGATGGAAACACCATATATTTT.

The V and J genes are TRBV3-1 (or the pseudogene TRBV3-2) and TRBJ1-1; tentatively, D is TRBD1 (5 bases). V gave up 4 bases and J gave up 4 bases, with 22 bases separating them. Germline CDR1 LGHDT, CDR2 YNNKEL (reference sequence). The CDR3 extends over 17 amino acids. CDR3 in DNA: TGTGCCAGCAGCCCGATGGGGGGAGGGAGATCCCCCACTGAAGCTTTCTTT. This codes for CASSPMGGGRSPTEAFF.

Only a few counts were recorded for this clone. The V call is TRBV18, the J call TRBJ2-3; the match to TRBD2 covers 11 bases. This CDR3 has 15 residues. V lost 2 bases and J lost 4; bases outside the gene matches: 2. The germline V gene has CDR1 KGHSH and CDR2 LQKENI. The CDR3 region is CASSPTSGGADTQYF. The DNA for the CDR3 is TGTGCCAGCTCACCAACTAGCGGGGGAGCAGATACGCAGTATTTT.

The V and J genes are TRBV6-5 and TRBJ1-1; D not certain. The CDR3 consists of 14 residues. CDR1 is MNHEY and CDR2 is SVGAGI in the germline V gene. Trimming removed 4 bases from V and 1 base from J, with 10 bases in between. The CDR3 reads CASSSRAGNTEAFF. The CDR3 DNA reads TGTGCCAGCAGTTCTCGGGCGGGGAACACTGAAGCTTTCTTT.

The chain's CDR3 is CASSNSDRERAFF. DNA of the CDR3: TGCGCCAGCAGCAACAGTGACAGGGAGCGAGCTTTCTTT. The J gene is TRBJ1-1, the V gene TRBV5-1, with 7 bases lining up with TRBD1. V gave up 4 bases and J gave up 10 bases; unmatched junction bases: 10. Germline CDR1 is SGHRS and CDR2 is YFSETQ. The CDR3 sequence is 13 residues long.

The chain employs TRBV19 and TRBJ1-1, with D unresolved. CDR3 size: 12 residues. V was clipped by 4 bases and J by 8 bases, with 11 bases between them. Germline CDR1 and CDR2: LNHDA and SQIVND (reference sequence). CDR3 loop: CASSNRGSEAFF. As DNA, the CDR3 is TGTGCCAGTAGTAACCGCGGTAGCGAAGCTTTCTTT.

The rearrangement joins TRBV6-5 to TRBJ1-6, with D tentatively TRBD1 (6 bases). Deletions cut 6 bases from V and 7 bases from J, with 16 bases between. Germline CDR1 is MNHEY and CDR2 is SVGAGI. CDR3 length equals 15 residues. The CDR3 DNA sequence: TGTGCCAGCAGCGGGGGGGGGACAAACAATTCACCCCTCCACTTT. This sequence encodes CASSGGGTNNSPLHF.

The chain is built from TRBV6-1 and TRBJ1-6; D is perhaps TRBD1 (6 bases). The V end was cut by 2 bases, the J end by 12 bases, with 11 bases between. The CDR3 totals 13 residues. Germline CDR1 is MNHNS and CDR2 is SASEGT. The CDR3 sequence is CASSEQGPVPLHF. As DNA, the CDR3 is TGTGCCAGCAGTGAACAGGGGCCGGTACCCCTCCACTTT.